The entry below describes one T cell receptor beta chain. Under the authors' procedure: Reference gene primer amplification in the assay estimated nucleated cell counts. This table comes from immunoSEQ multiplex PCR, and its TCRdb copy is limited to in-frame clones, with some not included. V, J and clone size were drawn from that table, and D and trimming were deduced from the DNA. The data contain approximately 220,000 clones, 82% of them singletons. This sample is part of a study of blood T cell repertoires in COVID-19. Background on the study: Donors in the United States, Italy and Spain gave samples during acute or convalescent COVID-19. Sources were T cells, B-cell-depleted T cells, or PBMCs; the material itself was cDNA or gDNA.

The CDR3 length is 14 residues. The germline CDR1 and CDR2 sequences are GTSNPN and SVGIG (reference sequence). Trimming pared 0 bases from V and 9 bases from J, leaving 15 bases between. The source is a woman in her 70s with acute or convalescent COVID-19. The sample was peripheral blood. The chain carries TRBV30 and TRBJ2-1; TRBD2 might be the D (6 bases). CDR3 DNA sequence: TGTGCCTGGAGTGTTGAAGGAGGGTGGCGTGAGCAGTTCTTC. Amino acid sequence: CAWSVEGGWREQFF.